This T cell receptor (beta chain) was recovered during a study of response to subunit inactivated influenza vaccine. TCRdb redid the calling of the RT-PCR reads with MiXCR, one entry per CDR3 protein. The sample shows about 150,000 distinct CDR3 sequences, around a tenth of them seen only once. In this sample, this clonotype turned up a few times. Its specificity is unknown. Study observations and caveats: Researchers suggested that each seasonal influenza vaccination recruits few new T cells.

Germline CDR1 reads LGHDT; CDR2 reads YNNKEL (reference sequence). This CDR3 has 15 amino acids. V lost 4 bases to trimming and J lost 7 bases, with 19 bases between them. This chain uses TRBV3-1 with TRBJ1-1, with a weak D call TRBD1 (6 bases). The source of this sequence is a man between 50 and 75 years old who received an inactivated influenza vaccine. The sample here was CD8+ T cells sorted from PBMCs, taken 23 months after vaccination. The DNA of the CDR3 is TGTGCCAGCAGCCCCCGGGCAGGGGTACGTTTTGAAGCTTTCTTT. Protein sequence: CASSPRAGVRFEAFF.